This TCR beta chain comes out of a study of OX40 agonist ivuxolimab in advanced cancers. Study-wide context: The eligibility criteria allowed prior anti-PD-1, anti-PD-L1 or anti-CTLA-4 therapy, and approximately 42% had some. There were three patients with partial responses, one having hepatocellular carcinoma and two cutaneous melanoma.

This CDR3 is built from 14 residues. The V end was cut by 3 bases, the J end by 8 bases, with 11 bases between. CDR1 is SNHLY and CDR2 is FYNNEI in the germline V gene. Peripheral blood came from all dose cohorts at three timepoints. Remarks on this clone: Its antigen remains unidentified.

TCRdb keeps only in-frame clones here, not all; method: immunoSEQ multiplex PCR. The sample contains 45,000 to 55,000 clones, 84% of which appear only once. Study-wide findings and caveats: By week 6 at 0.1 to 3.0 mg/kg, blood CD4+ and CD8+ T cells had expanded clonally.

The source is an adult with an advanced solid tumor such as melanoma, head and neck, liver or kidney cancer. The chain is built from TRBV2 and TRBJ1-6; the D is unclear. The sequencing used CD4+ or CD8+ T cells sorted from blood, collected in a trial of the OX40 agonist ivuxolimab. The DNA for the CDR3 is TGTGCCAGCAGTGAGGGCATATCCTATTCACCCCTCCACTTT. The encoded protein is CASSEGISYSPLHF.